This T cell receptor (beta chain) originates from a study of shared clonotypes between healthy human individuals. At the level of the study: CD4 naive cells filled three plates per donor, CD4 memory three, CD8 naive two and CD8 memory one.

Comment on this clone: Its matching antigen is unknown.

Researchers ran the assay at a deep level. The data were produced by immunoSEQ multiplex PCR, yet TCRdb's version contains in-frame clones alone and is incomplete. Altogether roughly 2,500,000 clones are present, 80% to 95% being singletons, with the ten largest covering about 0.34%. CDR3 size: 15 residues. Germline-derived CDR1 and CDR2 are PRHDT and FYEKMQ (reference sequence). V lost 5 bases to trimming and J lost 4 bases, with 18 bases between them. Study findings and constraints: Among non-shared clonotypes, generation probabilities were lower than among those shared by all four donors. Genetic and exposure-history diversity was limited by the few donors.

The chain recombines TRBV13 with TRBJ2-7; perhaps TRBD2 as D (6 bases). Input material: naive CD4+ T cells from PBMCs. Subset given: CD45RA+ positively selected. The TCR originated in a man aged 18 to 30 in good health. Some clones in this sample may be carry-over from other donors' samples. The CDR3 reads CASSPPGAGPYEQYF. The CDR3 DNA reads TGTGCCAGCAGCCCTCCCGGGGCGGGACCTTACGAGCAGTACTTC.